This TCR beta chain comes out of a study of cytomegalovirus exposure and HLA in healthy donors. General observations from the study: Analyzed later, association rates of TCRs varied across HLA loci, with DRB1 most and HLA-C fewest.

Germline CDR1 and CDR2: SNHLY and FYNNEI. V lost 2 bases, J lost 9 bases, and 4 bases stayed unmatched. CDR3 length equals 15 residues. To note about this clone: The antigen remains undetermined.

The PCR made use of 60 Vbeta and 13 Jbeta primers. The assay was immunoSEQ multiplex PCR, and TCRdb's table has in-frame clones only and misses some. The sample lists 270,000 or so clones, around nine tenths seen once, with around 1.7% in the top ten. Source material: PBMCs. This sequence was found in a girl aged 2-10 years in good health and CMV-seronegative. The chain couples TRBV2 to TRBJ2-1; 13 bases match TRBD2. CDR3 loop: CASSEPLAGGSEQFF. The DNA for the CDR3 is TGTGCCAGCAGTGAACCACTAGCGGGAGGGAGTGAGCAGTTCTTC. The variable domain in full, completed from reference TRBV2 and TRBJ2-1, reads EPEVTQTPSHQVTQMGQEVILRCVPISNHLYFYWYRQILGQKVEFLVSFYNNEISEKSEIFDDQFSVERPDGSNFTLKIRSTKLEDSAMYFCASSEPLAGGSEQFFGPGTRLTVL.